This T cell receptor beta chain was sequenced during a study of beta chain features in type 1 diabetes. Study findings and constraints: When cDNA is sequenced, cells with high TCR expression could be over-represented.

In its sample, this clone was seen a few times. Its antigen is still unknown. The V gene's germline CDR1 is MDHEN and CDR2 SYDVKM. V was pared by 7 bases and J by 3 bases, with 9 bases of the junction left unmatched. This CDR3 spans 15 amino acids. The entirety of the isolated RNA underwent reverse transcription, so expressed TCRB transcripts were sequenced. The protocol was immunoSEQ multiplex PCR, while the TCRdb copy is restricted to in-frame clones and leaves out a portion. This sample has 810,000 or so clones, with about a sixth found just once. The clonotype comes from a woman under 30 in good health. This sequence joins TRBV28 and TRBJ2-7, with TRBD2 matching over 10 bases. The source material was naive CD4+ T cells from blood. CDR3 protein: CASIPQASGSYEQYF. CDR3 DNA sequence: TGTGCCAGCATCCCCCAGGCTAGCGGGAGCTACGAGCAGTACTTC.